What follows are 22 T cell receptor beta chains derived from one specimen sequenced in a study of T cell responses to AZD1222 COVID-19 vaccine. Some clones are missing from TCRdb's copy, which holds only in-frame ones; the method was immunoSEQ multiplex PCR. Of tens of thousands of clones in the sample, roughly 88% were seen once. The sample consisted of peripheral blood, taken on day 0 of AZD1222 vaccination. The receptors stem from an adult in good health.

Written as DNA, the CDR3 is TGTGCCAGCAGCGCGGGAGATGGCGGCTACACCTTC. Its protein product is CASSAGDGGYTF. The chain recombines TRBV7-9 with TRBJ1-2; unclear D gene. This CDR3 is built from 12 residues. Per germline, CDR1 SEHNR and CDR2 FQNEAQ (reference sequence). Trimming removed 5 bases at V and 8 bases at J, with 12 bases between.

This clone has just one count. This sequence joins TRBV19 and TRBJ1-5; 7 bases fit TRBD1. This CDR3 contains 17 residues. Per the germline V gene, CDR1 is LNHDA and CDR2 is SQIVND (reference sequence). V shed 1 base, J shed 10 bases, and the junction held 16 bases outside the gene matches. The CDR3 loop reads CASSIAGRQGVILPQHF. DNA of the CDR3: TGTGCCAGTAGTATAGCAGGCCGGCAGGGGGTAATATTACCCCAGCATTTT. Full variable domain (remainder filled in from reference TRBV19 and TRBJ1-5): DGGITQSPKYLFRKEGQNVTLSCEQNLNHDAMYWYRQDPGQGLRLIYYSQIVNDFQKGDIAEGYSVSREKKESFPLTVTSAQKNPTAFYLCASSIAGRQGVILPQHFGDGTRLSIL.

The chain uses TRBV4-2 and TRBJ1-2; D is perhaps TRBD1 (6 bases). This CDR3 is built from 17 residues. CDR1 and CDR2 from the germline V gene are LGHNA and YNFKEQ. With 2 bases removed from V and 3 bases from J, the gap between germline ends came to 19 bases. The CDR3 protein is CASSQRYIGGGDYGYTF. The CDR3 DNA sequence: TGTGCCAGCAGCCAACGGTATATTGGGGGCGGCGACTATGGCTACACCTTC.

V usage is TRBV30 and J usage is TRBJ1-2, with 8 bases matching TRBD1. The CDR3 has 12 amino acids. V shed 4 bases, J shed 6 bases, and the junction held 4 bases outside the gene matches. The V gene's germline CDR1 is GTSNPN and CDR2 SVGIG (reference sequence). The CDR3 DNA is TGTGCCTGGACGACAGGGGCTGATGGCTACACCTTC. This encodes CAWTTGADGYTF.

This clone has just a few counts. This chain uses TRBV6-2 or TRBV6-3 with TRBJ2-3; maybe TRBD2 (7 bases). The CDR3 spans 14 residues. CDR1 is MNHEY and CDR2 is SVGEGT in the germline V gene. V was trimmed by 2 bases and J by 2 bases, leaving 8 bases between them. The CDR3 region has the DNA TGTGCCAGCAGTTACGGGGGGGCCACAGATACGCAGTATTTT. Translation: CASSYGGATDTQYF.

The CDR3 reads CASSVQGVSNQPQHF. The CDR3 DNA is TGTGCCAGTAGTGTACAGGGGGTAAGCAATCAGCCCCAGCATTTT. The chain links TRBV19 to TRBJ1-5; 8 nucleotides agree with TRBD1. V lost 5 bases to trimming and J lost 1 base; unmatched junction nucleotides: 4. The CDR3 is 15 amino acids. Germline V gives CDR1 LNHDA, CDR2 SQIVND (reference sequence).

The CDR3 DNA is TGTGCCAGCAGTTTATCTAGCGGGGGGCGATACAATGAGCAGTTCTTC. Residues: CASSLSSGGRYNEQFF. V usage is TRBV6-5 and J usage is TRBJ2-1; 11 bases match TRBD2. The germline V gene has CDR1 MNHEY and CDR2 SVGAGI. J lost 4 bases, V lost 4 bases, and 6 bases had no gene match. There are 16 residues in the CDR3.

This clone is judged medium-sized. The rearrangement joins TRBV3-1 (or the pseudogene TRBV3-2) to TRBJ2-7, with 8 bases matching TRBD1. The CDR3 spans 16 residues. V lost 0 bases to trimming and J lost 3 bases; unmatched junction nucleotides: 7. Looked up from germline, CDR1 is LGHDT and CDR2 is YNNKEL (reference sequence). CDR3 DNA: TGTGCCAGCAGCCAAGAGTATTCAGGACAGGGCTACGAGCAGTACTTC. This translates into CASSQEYSGQGYEQYF.

On this clone itself: Germline and junction disagree at one end, which may indicate a read error. The rearrangement uses TRBV2 and TRBJ1-3; unclear D gene. Germline V gene data show CDR1 as SNHLY and CDR2 as FYNNEI. The CDR3 spans 13 residues. For the CDR3, the DNA is TGTGCCACCAGTACAGCCTCTGGAAACACCATATATTTT. Translating gives CATSTASGNTIYF.

This clone has a single count. J is TRBJ2-7 and V is TRBV6-2 or TRBV6-3, with D maybe TRBD2 (6 bases). CDR3 length equals 15 residues. CDR1 MNHEY and CDR2 SVGEGT come from the germline V gene. Trimming took off 6 bases at V and 0 bases at J, with 15 bases between the two ends. CDR3 bases: TGTGCCAGCAGCCAGGAGGGGATCCTCTCCTACGAGCAGTACTTC. Protein: CASSQEGILSYEQYF.

J is TRBJ1-5 and V is TRBV2; tentatively, D is TRBD1 (6 bases). Trimming cost V 2 bases and J 3 bases, with 14 bases left between them. Germline loops: CDR1 SNHLY, CDR2 FYNNEI. The CDR3 runs to 16 residues. The CDR3 here is CASSELGHVNNQPQHF. The CDR3 DNA reads TGTGCCAGCAGTGAACTGGGACACGTCAACAATCAGCCCCAGCATTTT. Combining the CDR3 with reference TRBV2 and TRBJ1-5 gives the whole variable domain EPEVTQTPSHQVTQMGQEVILRCVPISNHLYFYWYRQILGQKVEFLVSFYNNEISEKSEIFDDQFSVERPDGSNFTLKIRSTKLEDSAMYFCASSELGHVNNQPQHFGDGTRLSIL.

This clone was counted once. V gene TRBV18 combines with J gene TRBJ1-1; D is possibly TRBD1 (5 bases). Per germline, CDR1 KGHSH and CDR2 LQKENI. The CDR3 runs to 16 residues. The V end lost 5 bases, the J end lost 5 bases, and 21 bases lay between the germline ends. The CDR3 region has the DNA TGTGCCAGCTCATTCGGTGGGGCAATGCAAAGGACTGAAGCTTTCTTT. It translates to CASSFGGAMQRTEAFF.

The chain uses TRBV10-3 and TRBJ1-2; TRBD1 is a possible D gene (5 bases). CDR1 is ENHRY, CDR2 SYGVKD, per germline. This CDR3 has 14 amino acids. V shed 7 bases and J shed 5 bases, with 17 bases lying between them. The CDR3 DNA is TGTGCCATCACCCAGACGATGGGGGATTATGGCTACACCTTC. It is translated as CAITQTMGDYGYTF.

The chain links TRBV27 to TRBJ2-1; 10 bases are shared with TRBD2. This CDR3 has 17 residues. Germline V lookup: CDR1 MNHEY, CDR2 SMNVEV (reference sequence). Losses at the gene ends were 2 bases for V and 4 bases for J; bases not matched to a gene: 8. The CDR3 loop is CASSLSGRAGFYNEQFF. CDR3 DNA: TGTGCCAGCAGTTTAAGCGGGAGGGCAGGATTTTACAATGAGCAGTTCTTC.

The chain carries TRBV19 and TRBJ1-6; D may be TRBD1 (6 bases). The CDR3 runs to 14 residues. Germline loops: CDR1 LNHDA, CDR2 SQIVND (reference sequence). V lost 0 bases and J lost 7, with 7 bases in between. The CDR3: CASSIDQGNSPLHF. The CDR3 DNA sequence: TGTGCCAGTAGTATAGACCAGGGGAATTCACCCCTCCACTTT.

This chain connects TRBV6-5 to TRBJ1-3, with D uncertain. The CDR3 spans 13 residues. With 6 bases removed from V and 3 bases from J, the gap between germline ends came to 9 bases. Germline CDR1 MNHEY, CDR2 SVGAGI. The CDR3 DNA reads TGTGCCAGCAGCCCGGTTCATGGAAACACCATATATTTT. It is translated as CASSPVHGNTIYF.

The chain has TRBV4-1 and TRBJ1-4, with TRBD1 identical over 9 bases. Germline values: CDR1 MGHRA, CDR2 YSYEKL. The CDR3 contains 14 residues. After removal of 4 bases from V and 6 bases from J, the junction contained 3 bases not matched to a gene. CDR3 sequence (DNA): TGCGCCAGCAGCCCCGGGGACAGGGATGAAAAACTGTTTTTT. It encodes CASSPGDRDEKLFF.

The chain couples TRBV14 to TRBJ2-3; D unclear. The V and J ends lost 2 bases and 0 bases respectively, with 6 bases between them. This CDR3 contains 14 residues. Per germline, CDR1 SGHDN and CDR2 FVKESK. The DNA for the CDR3 is TGTGCCAGCAGCCAAATAGGGAGCACAGATACGCAGTATTTT. Translation gives CASSQIGSTDTQYF.

V and J are TRBV5-1 and TRBJ2-3; 8 positions match TRBD2. Unmatched junction bases numbered 5, after V lost 0 bases and J lost 5 bases. The CDR3 sequence is 15 residues long. Germline V lookup: CDR1 SGHRS, CDR2 YFSETQ. The CDR3 reads CASSLVSGGRDTQYF. The CDR3, as DNA: TGCGCCAGCAGCTTGGTCAGCGGGGGAAGAGATACGCAGTATTTT.

The CDR3 loop is CASGGVGGYTF. CDR3 bases: TGTGCCAGCGGGGGCGTCGGAGGCTACACCTTC. V gene TRBV7-9 combines with J gene TRBJ1-2; TRBD1 is a possible D gene (6 bases). Germline CDR1 reads SEHNR; CDR2 reads FQNEAQ (reference sequence). With 8 bases removed from V and 8 bases from J, the gap between germline ends came to 12 bases. The CDR3 has 11 residues.

CDR3 bases: TGTGCCAGCAGTTACTCGGGAGGCTATCAGCCCCAGCATTTT. Protein product: CASSYSGGYQPQHF. The chain employs TRBV6-5 and TRBJ1-5, with D unclear. Germline V CDR1 and CDR2: MNHEY, SVGAGI. This CDR3 comprises 14 residues. Trimming removed 0 bases at V and 5 bases at J, with 8 bases between.

The chain employs TRBV29-1 and TRBJ1-1; D is perhaps TRBD1 (5 bases). The CDR3 has 13 amino acids. Germline loops: CDR1 SQVTM, CDR2 ANQGSEA. V dropped 7 bases and J dropped 1 base, with 13 bases sitting between them. CDR3 bases: TGCAGCGCACGGCGGGGGGGGAACACTGAAGCTTTCTTT. Amino acids: CSARRGGNTEAFF. The full variable domain, its missing parts supplied by reference TRBV29-1 and TRBJ1-1, is SAVISQKPSRDICQRGTSLTIQCQVDSQVTMMFWYRQQPGQSLTLIATANQGSEATYESGFVIDKFPISRPNLTFSTLTVSNMSPEDSSIYLCSARRGGNTEAFFGQGTRLTVV.